These 9 T cell receptor beta chains were all obtained from the same sample, sequenced in a study of cytomegalovirus exposure and HLA in healthy donors. The PCR made use of 60 Vbeta and 13 Jbeta primers. Assay: immunoSEQ multiplex PCR; the TCRdb copy retains only in-frame clones and omits some. Among approximately 220,000 clones listed, about 79% were seen once. Sequencing used PBMCs. These TCRs come from a male donor in good health and CMV-seronegative.

The V gene is TRBV5-1, the J gene TRBJ1-2, with 7 positions matching TRBD1. Germline V lookup: CDR1 SGHRS, CDR2 YFSETQ. The length of the CDR3 is 13 residues. V shed 2 bases, J shed 6 bases, and the junction held 4 bases outside the gene matches. The CDR3 region is CASSLGQEDGYTF. The DNA for the CDR3 is TGCGCCAGCAGCTTAGGACAGGAGGATGGCTACACCTTC. Drawing the rest from reference TRBV5-1 and TRBJ1-2, the complete variable domain is KAGVTQTPRYLIKTRGQQVTLSCSPISGHRSVSWYQQTPGQGLQFLFEYFSETQRNKGNFPGRFSGRQFSNSRSEMNVSTLELGDSALYLCASSLGQEDGYTFGSGTRLTVV.

The chain employs TRBV28 and TRBJ1-3; possibly TRBD1 for D (5 bases). Trimming pared 3 bases from V and 4 bases from J, leaving 13 bases between. Germline lookup yields CDR1 MDHEN and CDR2 SYDVKM. This CDR3 comprises 15 residues. The CDR3 bases are TGTGCCAGCAGTTTCATTGTCGGGGGAGGAAACACCATATATTTT. This translates into CASSFIVGGGNTIYF.

The gene calls are TRBV11-3 and TRBJ2-2, with TRBD2 matching over 9 bases. Germline V CDR1 and CDR2: SGHNT, YENEEA. J was trimmed by 2 bases and V by 3 bases; bases with no gene match: 4. The CDR3 is made up of 16 amino acids. CDR3 nucleotide sequence: TGTGCCAGCAGCTTGTGGCGGGGGGGAAACACCGGGGAGCTGTTTTTT. Protein product: CASSLWRGGNTGELFF.

This chain uses TRBV7-2 with TRBJ1-3; no clear D gene. The CDR3 totals 15 residues. Germline CDR1 reads SGHTA; CDR2 reads FQGNSA. V was cut by 2 bases and J by 3 bases, with 11 bases left in between. DNA for the CDR3: TGTGCCAGCAGCTTACCCCCGAGGGTTGGAAACACCATATATTTT. This translates into CASSLPPRVGNTIYF.

On this clone: Other DNA sequences from this sample encode an identical CDR3 as well. This chain uses TRBV10-2 with TRBJ2-7, with TRBD1 matching 7 bases. CDR1 WSHSY and CDR2 SAAADI come from the germline V gene. This CDR3 region has 13 residues. V lost 0 bases, J lost 12 bases, and 8 bases stayed unmatched. The CDR3 loop reads CASSESGTATWYF. DNA for the CDR3: TGCGCCAGCAGTGAGTCCGGGACAGCGACATGGTACTTC.

About this clone itself: Different DNA sequences within this sample yield the same CDR3. The CDR3 DNA follows: TGTGCCAGCAGTTTATCGGGACTTAACACTGAAGCTTTCTTT. It is translated as CASSLSGLNTEAFF. The chain recombines TRBV27 with TRBJ1-1; D is possibly TRBD1 (5 bases). Germline assignment: CDR1 MNHEY and CDR2 SMNVEV (reference sequence). Trimming removed 0 bases at V and 2 bases at J, with 7 bases between. This CDR3 region has 14 residues.

This clone was observed a few times. V gene TRBV28 combines with J gene TRBJ1-2, with 8 bases aligning to TRBD1. V lost 6 bases, J lost 4 bases, and 7 bases stayed unmatched. The germline CDR1 and CDR2 sequences are MDHEN and SYDVKM. This CDR3 is 14 amino acids long. CDR3 nucleotides: TGTGCCAGCAGACTGACAGGGGTCCCCTATGGCTACACCTTC. It yields the protein CASRLTGVPYGYTF.

The chain couples TRBV5-1 to TRBJ1-4, with 9 bases lining up with TRBD1. There are 14 residues in the CDR3. Per germline, CDR1 SGHRS and CDR2 YFSETQ. V gave up 4 bases and J gave up 8 bases; unmatched junction bases: 6. The CDR3 reads CASSPGTGWEKLFF. The CDR3 DNA reads as TGCGCCAGCAGCCCGGGGACAGGGTGGGAAAAACTGTTTTTT.

The chain carries TRBV9 and TRBJ2-2; 11 nucleotides agree with TRBD1. There are 16 residues in the CDR3. Germline V gene lookup returns CDR1 SGDLS and CDR2 YYNGEE. V lost 3 bases to trimming and J lost 4 bases; unmatched junction nucleotides: 5. The CDR3 DNA follows: TGTGCCAGCAGCGCCATGGGGACAGGGGGCACCGGGGAGCTGTTTTTT. Translation gives CASSAMGTGGTGELFF.